The 23 T cell receptor beta chains below come from one sample, sequenced in a study of CD8 T cells in ankylosing spondylitis. General observations from the study: A TCR beta motif of 8 or 9 highly homologous variants appeared characteristic of ankylosing spondylitis blood.

TCRdb reanalysed the 5' RACE reads using MiXCR and keeps one entry per CDR3 protein. The data contain 350,000 to 550,000 distinct CDR3 sequences, roughly 27% of them seen just once; the ten biggest clones take up 0.89%. The antigens of these receptors remain unknown. The sample was blood, either unsorted or a sorted T cell fraction (not recorded which). These receptors came from a male donor with ankylosing spondylitis.

This clonotype showed up just a few times. V is TRBV29-1 and J is TRBJ2-7; 8 nucleotides line up with TRBD1. The CDR3 consists of 13 residues. Germline V gives CDR1 SQVTM, CDR2 ANQGSEA. The ends lost 6 bases at V and 3 bases at J; junction bases unmatched: 7. CDR3 nucleotides: TGCAGCGTGACAAGAACAGGGGGCTACGAGCAGTACTTC. Residues: CSVTRTGGYEQYF.

J is TRBJ2-1 and V is TRBV27; D unresolved. CDR3 length: 15 residues. Germline V gene data show CDR1 as MNHEY and CDR2 as SMNVEV (reference sequence). V shed 3 bases and J shed 4 bases, with 13 bases lying between them. The CDR3 sequence is CASSFDESPYNEQFF. The DNA of the CDR3 is TGTGCCAGCAGTTTTGACGAGTCCCCTTACAATGAGCAGTTCTTC.

A few counts support this clonotype. V gene TRBV7-9 combines with J gene TRBJ2-5, with 13 bases identical to TRBD2. V shed 6 bases, J shed 4 bases, and the junction held 2 bases outside the gene matches. The CDR3 contains 14 residues. Germline assignment: CDR1 SEHNR and CDR2 FQNEAQ (reference sequence). The CDR3 sequence is CASSGLAGVETQYF. The CDR3, as DNA: TGTGCCAGCAGTGGACTAGCGGGAGTAGAGACCCAGTACTTC. Combining the CDR3 with reference TRBV7-9 and TRBJ2-5 gives the whole variable domain DTGVSQNPRHKITKRGQNVTFRCDPISEHNRLYWYRQTLGQGPEFLTYFQNEAQLEKSRLLSDRFSAERPKGSFSTLEIQRTEQGDSAMYLCASSGLAGVETQYFGPGTRLLVL.

The chain links TRBV12-3 or TRBV12-4 to TRBJ1-2, with TRBD1 identical over 7 bases. The ends lost 3 bases at V and 1 base at J; junction bases unmatched: 5. CDR3 size: 15 residues. As DNA, the CDR3 is TGTGCCAGCAGTTTGACAGGGTACCATAACTATGGCTACACCTTC. This codes for CASSLTGYHNYGYTF.

This sequence joins TRBV3-1 and TRBJ2-7; 9 bases map to TRBD1. The CDR3 consists of 14 residues. The germline V gene encodes CDR1 LGHDT and CDR2 YNNKEL (reference sequence). V shed 3 bases, J shed 5 bases, and the junction held 5 bases outside the gene matches. CDR3 protein: CASSHGQGHDEQYV. The CDR3 DNA is TGTGCCAGCAGCCACGGACAGGGGCACGACGAGCAGTACGTC.

This clonotype was detected only a few times. The J gene is TRBJ2-3, the V gene TRBV20-1; 10 nucleotides line up with TRBD2. The CDR3 spans 14 residues. Germline loops: CDR1 DFQATT, CDR2 SNEGSKA (reference sequence). V gave up 3 bases and J gave up 5 bases; unmatched junction bases: 5. As DNA, the CDR3 is TGCAGTGCTAGTCTAGCGGGAGTGGTAGATACGCAGTATTTT. This codes for CSASLAGVVDTQYF.

This chain connects TRBV20-1 to TRBJ1-4; D remains unclear. Germline CDR1 DFQATT, CDR2 SNEGSKA (reference sequence). Trimming stripped 6 bases from V and 3 bases from J, with 17 bases between. CDR3 length: 15 amino acids. CDR3 loop: CSAVPGVRPNEKLFF. CDR3 DNA: TGCAGTGCCGTCCCAGGAGTGAGACCTAATGAAAAACTGTTTTTT.

The chain uses TRBV7-2 and TRBJ2-2; a weak D match, TRBD2 (6 bases). V gave up 4 bases and J gave up 0 bases, with 9 bases separating them. This CDR3 spans 15 amino acids. Germline CDR1 SGHTA, CDR2 FQGNSA. In DNA, the CDR3 is TGTGCCAGCAGCTGGAGGGGCACGAACACCGGGGAGCTGTTTTTT. Translating it yields CASSWRGTNTGELFF.

This clonotype was seen at least ten times. The chain recombines TRBV5-1 with TRBJ1-4; 7 bases match TRBD1. V shed 6 bases and J 8 bases; nucleotides not matched to a gene: 7. This CDR3 comprises 13 residues. Germline V gene sequence: CDR1 SGHRS, CDR2 YFSETQ. The CDR3 coding sequence is TGCGCCAGCACCGACAGGGCCGGCGAAAAACTGTTTTTT. Its translation is CASTDRAGEKLFF.

With regard to this clonotype: This could be a read error, since a much larger clone is one nucleotide away. The DNA of the CDR3 is TGCGCCAGCAGCTTGGGGGGGAAGGATCAGCCCCAGCATTTT. Its protein is CASSLGGKDQPQHF. The rearrangement joins TRBV5-1 to TRBJ1-5, with a weak D call TRBD1 (5 bases). In germline, CDR1 is SGHRS, CDR2 YFSETQ. Between the trimmed V and J ends, which lost 0 bases and 5 bases, there was a span of 9 bases. The CDR3 is 14 residues long.

The chain recombines TRBV12-3 or TRBV12-4 with TRBJ2-3; a weak D match, TRBD1 (6 bases). The V and J ends lost 0 bases and 1 base respectively, with 8 bases between them. This CDR3 spans 15 amino acids. The CDR3 nucleotides read TGTGCCAGCAGTTTAGCGGGGGCTCGCACAGATACGCAGTATTTT. Protein sequence: CASSLAGARTDTQYF.

The V gene is TRBV5-6, the J gene TRBJ2-2, with 11 nucleotides matching TRBD2. The ends lost 0 bases at V and 5 bases at J; junction bases unmatched: 6. This CDR3 is 17 amino acids long. Germline loops: CDR1 SGHDT, CDR2 YYEEEE. CDR3: CASSLGLAGGRTGELFF. The CDR3 DNA is TGTGCCAGCAGCTTGGGGCTAGCGGGAGGTCGGACCGGGGAGCTGTTTTTT.

The V gene is TRBV5-6, the J gene TRBJ2-7; 10 nucleotides agree with TRBD2. The germline gives CDR1 SGHDT, CDR2 YYEEEE. The V gene end was trimmed by 4 bases and the J gene end by 9 bases; junction bases not matched to a gene: 13. The CDR3 is 15 residues long. DNA of the CDR3: TGTGCCAGCAGCCTTGGCCCAGCGGGAGGGCCGGGGCAGTACGTC. It encodes CASSLGPAGGPGQYV.

There are a few counts of this clonotype. J is TRBJ2-5 and V is TRBV20-1; tentatively, D is TRBD1 (5 bases). The V end was cut by 6 bases, the J end by 1 base, with 12 bases between. CDR1 is DFQATT, CDR2 SNEGSKA, per germline (reference sequence). The CDR3 consists of 13 residues. The CDR3 protein is CSAPLRGQETQYF. The CDR3 DNA follows: TGCAGTGCCCCTTTAAGGGGCCAAGAGACCCAGTACTTC.

The rearrangement joins TRBV6-1 to TRBJ1-1, with D unclear. Germline CDR1 MNHNS, CDR2 SASEGT. Deletions cut 8 bases from V and 4 bases from J, with 23 bases between. The CDR3 runs to 16 residues. This chain's CDR3 is CASLWGSGDGGTEAFF. For the CDR3, the DNA is TGTGCCAGCCTTTGGGGTTCCGGGGATGGCGGCACTGAAGCTTTCTTT.

The sample holds many counts of this clonotype. The genes are TRBV6-6 and TRBJ2-2; D tentatively reads TRBD1 or TRBD2 (5 bases each). CDR1 MNHNY and CDR2 SVGAGI come from the germline V gene (reference sequence). Between the trimmed V and J ends, which lost 4 bases and 6 bases, there was a span of 6 bases. The CDR3 contains 12 residues. The CDR3 spells CASSWGSGELFF. CDR3 coding DNA: TGTGCCAGCAGTTGGGGGTCCGGGGAGCTGTTTTTT.

The rearrangement uses TRBV11-2 and TRBJ2-1; possibly TRBD1 for D (6 bases). V gave up 2 bases and J gave up 10 bases, with 12 bases separating them. This CDR3 has 13 residues. Germline CDR1 and CDR2: SGHAT and FQNNGV. The CDR3 loop is CASSLQTGTEQFF. In DNA form, the CDR3 reads TGTGCCAGCAGCTTACAAACCGGGACAGAGCAGTTCTTC.

This rearrangement joins TRBV20-1 to TRBJ2-1; TRBD2 matches 7 bases. The V gene end was trimmed by 0 bases and the J gene end by 6 bases; junction bases not matched to a gene: 14. The CDR3 sequence is 17 residues long. Germline V CDR1 and CDR2: DFQATT, SNEGSKA (reference sequence). This CDR3 reads CSARDRFGGSVSNEQFF. The CDR3 DNA reads as TGCAGTGCTAGAGATCGATTCGGCGGGAGCGTGTCCAATGAGCAGTTCTTC.

This sequence joins TRBV4-2 and TRBJ1-1; D gene unclear. CDR3 size: 14 residues. CDR1 and CDR2 from the germline V gene are LGHNA and YNFKEQ. V was shortened by 2 bases and J by 1 base, with 8 bases between the two germline ends. The CDR3 DNA follows: TGTGCCAGCAGCCAAACCGGACGGAACACTGAAGCTTTCTTT. As protein: CASSQTGRNTEAFF.

V and J are TRBV27 and TRBJ2-5, with D possibly matching TRBD2 (6 bases). The CDR3 covers 17 residues. The V and J ends lost 0 bases and 1 base respectively, with 15 bases between them. Germline V gives CDR1 MNHEY, CDR2 SMNVEV (reference sequence). Here the CDR3 reads CASSLSRGWGTQETQYF. The DNA of the CDR3 is TGTGCCAGCAGTTTATCCCGGGGGTGGGGAACCCAAGAGACCCAGTACTTC.

The table lists this clonotype with many counts. CDR3 sequence (DNA): TGTGCCAGCAGTCGGGACAGGGGATCAGATACGCAGTATTTT. It specifies CASSRDRGSDTQYF. The gene calls are TRBV12-3 or TRBV12-4 and TRBJ2-3, with 10 bases matching TRBD1. J gave up 4 bases and V 5 bases, and 3 bases lay outside the gene matches. The CDR3 has 14 residues.

J is TRBJ2-5 and V is TRBV20-1, with D tentatively TRBD2 (6 bases). The CDR3 length is 15 residues. V shed 3 bases and J shed 5 bases, with 19 bases lying between them. Germline CDR1 DFQATT, CDR2 SNEGSKA (reference sequence). CDR3: CSASGQGGKTETQYF. The DNA of the CDR3 is TGCAGTGCTAGTGGTCAGGGCGGGAAGACGGAGACCCAGTACTTC.

This clonotype has just a few counts. The rearrangement links TRBV7-2 to TRBJ1-5; D call uncertain. The CDR3 contains 14 residues. From germline, CDR1 is SGHTA and CDR2 FQGNSA. Deletions cut 2 bases from V and 4 bases from J, with 9 bases between. The CDR3 loop reads CASSLNPGNQPQHF. The CDR3 bases are TGTGCCAGCAGCTTAAATCCCGGAAATCAGCCCCAGCATTTT. Together with reference TRBV7-2 and TRBJ1-5, the CDR3 gives the full variable domain: GAGVSQSPSNKVTEKGKDVELRCDPISGHTALYWYRQSLGQGLEFLIYFQGNSAPDKSGLPSDRFSAERTGGSVSTLTIQRTQQEDSAVYLCASSLNPGNQPQHFGDGTRLSIL.